This T cell receptor (beta chain) was recorded in a study of T cells of healthy individuals. The sample holds many counts of this clonotype. With V trimmed by 5 bases and J by 4 bases, 11 bases remained unmatched. In germline, CDR1 is SQVTM, CDR2 ANQGSEA. The CDR3 is 16 residues long. MiXCR was run by TCRdb on the 5' RACE reads, yielding one entry per CDR3 protein. The repertoire holds approximately 52,000 distinct CDR3 sequences, roughly 15% seen once, with 15% to 20% in the top ten. The chain combines TRBV29-1 with TRBJ2-1; the match to TRBD2 covers 10 bases. This TCR derives from a human donor in good health. CDR3 in DNA: TGCAGCGTTCCCAGCGGGAGGGCAGGATCATACAATGAGCAGTTCTTC. Encoded protein: CSVPSGRAGSYNEQFF.